This T cell receptor (beta chain) is from a study of T cells in Graves' hyperthyroidism and ophthalmopathy. TCR beta CDR3 region amplification was performed from RNA transcripts. RT-PCR in the first round (using the HTBI primer set) targeted the TCR CDR3. TCRdb fed the multiplex PCR reads into MiXCR, producing one record per CDR3 protein. The sample comprises about 700,000 distinct CDR3 sequences, 12% to 15% of which are singletons, and about 9.4% rests with the top ten. There are 15 residues in the CDR3. V dropped 3 bases and J dropped 4 bases, with 16 bases sitting between them. Per the germline V gene, CDR1 is SGHAT and CDR2 is FQNNGV. This clonotype was detected ten times or more.

V usage is TRBV11-2 and J usage is TRBJ2-7; no reliable D call. The TCR comes from a young woman with Graves' hyperthyroidism. The sequencing input was blood. CDR3 nucleotide sequence: TGTGCCAGCAGCTTTGGGTTAGGGAATGGGTACGAGCAGTACTTC. This translates into CASSFGLGNGYEQYF.